Listed below are T cell receptor beta chains from one sample, sequenced in a study of blood T cells in healthy people across ages. TCRdb re-called the 5' RACE reads with MiXCR, one entry per CDR3 protein. The sample carries about 570,000 distinct CDR3 sequences, 25% to 30% recorded once. Material for sequencing was blood. The receptors were sampled from a woman in her sixties or seventies in good health. The CDR3 runs from the conserved cysteine through the conserved F or W. Some rows mark clone size as missing; the rest say once, few, many or name a class of expanded clone.

clone_size j_call v_call cdr3_aa
. TRBJ1-3 TRBV6-6 CASSPDMRNTIYF
. . TRBV10-3 CAIIGSYEQYF
few TRBJ2-7 TRBV7-2 CASSSTTEQYF
few TRBJ2-7 TRBV7-2 CASSSRDRVVIRNEQYF
many TRBJ1-2 TRBV6-1 CASRSHDYGYTF
. TRBJ2-7 TRBV2 CASTRQVFSYEQYF
few TRBJ1-5 TRBV6-6 CASSYPDQPQHF
. TRBJ1-1 TRBV12-3/TRBV12-4 CASSLRGPAEAFF
few TRBJ2-5 TRBV20-1 CSARDPEPETQYF
. TRBJ2-4 TRBV29-1 CSVDGGAKNIQYF
. TRBJ2-1 TRBV7-3 CASSPGLAGKSSYNEQFF
. TRBJ2-5 TRBV3-1 CASSRGLPGREETQYF
. TRBJ1-2 TRBV7-9 CASSHHFQTGNYGYTF
few TRBJ2-1 TRBV30 CAWSLWGRVNEQFF
. TRBJ2-5 TRBV5-1 CASSRIIAGQETQYF
. TRBJ2-5 TRBV7-2 CASSLGYRDRGRETQYF
. TRBJ2-3 TRBV5-1 CASSLSGSGTDTQYF
few TRBJ2-5 TRBV20-1 CSASSLSWAGEKETQYF
. . TRBV7-9 CASSLIARDEQFF
. TRBJ2-3 TRBV5-1 CASSQGLVNGDTQYF
. TRBJ2-3 TRBV2 CASSAQLTTSGDTQYF
. TRBJ2-2 TRBV7-2 CASSFTKYGGNTGELFF
. TRBJ1-4 TRBV7-9 CASSLNTGGSEKLFF
few TRBJ1-2 TRBV20-1 CSANPREVTYGYTF
few TRBJ2-7 TRBV6-5 CASSYHPGRASYEQYF
few TRBJ2-4 TRBV7-2 CASRPRGGELAKNIQYF
. . TRBV11-2 CASSLGGARYEQYF
few TRBJ2-5 TRBV12-5 CASGPRGRAGEQYF
few TRBJ2-4 TRBV30 CAWSVLPGPGDIQYF
. . TRBV6-2/TRBV6-3 CASSFGQGAWNEQFF
. TRBJ2-4 TRBV6-2/TRBV6-3 CASSFDRGGQNIQYF
few TRBJ1-5 TRBV4-3 CASSQDFQGFNQPQHF
. TRBJ2-1 TRBV5-1 CASSWDSPNEQFF
once TRBJ2-7 TRBV5-6 CASSLPRSVPHEQYF
once TRBJ2-3 TRBV6-6 CASSLSSGGPSTDTQYF
few TRBJ2-7 TRBV5-1 CASSFDRPHTYEQYF
few TRBJ2-5 TRBV20-1 CSAFKETQYF
. . TRBV11-3 CASSLFRRGQFF
few TRBJ1-1 TRBV11-2 CASSPSPTRGTEAFF